This T cell receptor beta chain was identified in a study of T cells in Graves' hyperthyroidism and ophthalmopathy. The wider study: The authors collected peripheral blood at initial diagnosis, before any treatment. Study findings and constraints: By a 13 V-J model, ophthalmopathy was set apart from stable hyperthyroidism. A median about 6.5 months before onset, the model predicted ophthalmopathy.

RNA transcripts were the template for amplifying TCR beta CDR3 regions. The HTBI primer set served for first-round RT-PCR of the TCR CDR3. From the multiplex PCR reads, TCRdb called clonotypes with MiXCR, one entry per CDR3 protein. The data hold approximately 400,000 distinct CDR3 sequences, with 15% to 17% observed a single time. About 10 ml fresh peripheral blood yielded the PBMCs. The V end lost 2 bases, the J end lost 0 bases, and 11 bases lay between the germline ends. CDR1 SGHAT and CDR2 FQNNGV come from the germline V gene. The CDR3 totals 16 residues. This clonotype was counted at least ten times. Its specificity is not known.

The sequence came from a woman aged 18-29 years with Graves' hyperthyroidism. This sequence joins TRBV11-2 and TRBJ1-3; D perhaps matches TRBD1 (5 bases). What was sequenced was blood. DNA of the CDR3: TGTGCCAGCAGCTTATCCGGGACCAACTCTGGAAACACCATATATTTT. Protein: CASSLSGTNSGNTIYF.